This T cell receptor (beta chain) comes out of a study of vaccination and CD4 T cells after COVID-19. Study overall: Overlapping peptides of the spike proteins of SARS-CoV-2, HCoV-NL63, HCoV-OC43 and HCoV-229E were used for cell stimulation.

General study points: Convalescent patients had 304 of 307 vaccine-specific clones showing spike mono-reactivity.

The CDR3 is made up of 22 amino acids. Looked up from germline, CDR1 is DFQATT and CDR2 is SNEGSKA (reference sequence). Trimming removed 3 bases from V and 8 bases from J; junction bases left unmatched: 28. Sequenced with the Oncomine TCR Beta short-read assay was DNA taken from cultured CD4+ T cells. From CD4+ T cells that had been cultured, genomic DNA was extracted. From the PCR reads, TCRdb called clonotypes with MiXCR, one entry per CDR3 protein. There are a few thousand distinct CDR3 sequences in the sample; roughly two thirds occur only once, and approximately 19% lies in the top ten. Treatment defined: roughly ten-day PBMC culture with coronavirus spike peptide pools or control peptides (ViraFEST assay). Positive PCR dates ranged from March to December 2020; these dates predated US Alpha, Beta and Delta variants. Points on this clonotype: Antigen specificity is unknown.

The sequenced material came from CD4+ T cells from blood, cultured in vitro. The chain uses TRBV20-1 and TRBJ2-1, with 13 bases aligning to TRBD2. This clonotype was sampled from a human donor who had recovered from COVID-19. In DNA form, the CDR3 reads TGCAGTGCTAGTTCCGCAGGGTTGACTAGCGGGAGGAATTGGGATCGCAAGGATGAGCAGTTCTTC. Its translation is CSASSAGLTSGRNWDRKDEQFF.